This is a list of T cell receptor beta chains from one sample in a study of early T cells in non-severe SARS-CoV-2 infection. MiXCR was run by TCRdb on the 5' RACE reads, yielding one entry per CDR3 protein. Among tens of thousands of distinct CDR3 sequences, 9% to 15% were seen once, and the ten largest hold roughly 3.8%. Sequences were obtained from whole blood. Every receptor here comes from an adult who was a healthcare worker with PCR-confirmed SARS-CoV-2 infection or an uninfected control (not recorded which). CDR3s include the opening cysteine and the closing phenylalanine or tryptophan. D genes are given only for firm matches. Expanded clones get a size class; other rows say once, few or many, or leave the size out.

CSARSLAGDTGELFF	TGCAGTGCTAGATCACTAGCGGGAGACACCGGGGAGCTGTTTTTT	TRBJ2-2	many	TRBD2	TRBV20-1
CASSFGPRGQTSGNTIYF	TGTGCCAGCAGCTTTGGCCCCAGGGGGCAAACCTCTGGAAACACCATATATTTT	TRBJ1-3	-	TRBD1	TRBV11-2
CASSEGYRETQYF	TGTGCCAGCAGTGAAGGCTACCGGGAGACCCAGTACTTC	TRBJ2-5	many	-	TRBV2
CASSLDPQDRSYEQYF	TGCGCCAGCAGCTTGGATCCCCAGGACAGGTCCTACGAGCAGTACTTC	TRBJ2-7	-	TRBD1	TRBV5-1
CSAWGQGAGELFF	TGCAGCGCGTGGGGACAGGGTGCCGGGGAGCTGTTTTTT	TRBJ2-2	once	TRBD1	TRBV29-1
CASRDNTEAFF	TGCGCCAGCAGAGACAACACTGAAGCTTTCTTT	TRBJ1-1	many	-	TRBV5-1
CASSAGLSYEQYF	TGTGCCAGCAGTGCGGGACTATCCTACGAGCAGTACTTC	TRBJ2-7	-	TRBD2	TRBV6-1
CASSLREGADYGYTF	TGTGCCAGCAGTTTACGGGAGGGGGCCGACTATGGCTACACCTTC	TRBJ1-2	few	TRBD1	TRBV27
CASSPGHSGNTIYF	TGTGCCAGCAGCCCAGGACACTCTGGAAACACCATATATTTT	TRBJ1-3	many	-	TRBV7-9
CAIRPGGNTEAFF	TGTGCCATCAGACCGGGGGGGAACACTGAAGCTTTCTTT	TRBJ1-1	many	-	TRBV10-3
CASSRTSGGGGETQYF	TGTGCCAGCTCTCGGACTAGCGGAGGGGGAGGAGAGACCCAGTACTTC	TRBJ2-5	many	TRBD2	TRBV6-1
CASKPVLSGTGELFF	TGTGCCAGCAAACCCGTCCTTTCGGGCACCGGGGAGCTGTTTTTT	TRBJ2-2	-	-	TRBV7-2
CASSSMRGSGSYNEQFF	TGCGCCAGCAGCTCTATGCGAGGTAGCGGGAGCTACAATGAGCAGTTCTTC	TRBJ2-1	-	TRBD2	TRBV5-1